This TCR beta chain is from a study of a mutant IDH1 vaccine in newly diagnosed glioma. In the study overall: Previous treatment comprised radiotherapy, temozolomide, or both, mostly both.

Noted time point: baseline, week 1 (first vaccination visit). This sample's treatment: pre-vaccination baseline after standard-of-care therapy. New IDH1-mutant, ATRX-lost WHO grade 3 or 4 astrocytomas occurred in donors. The data were produced by immunoSEQ multiplex PCR, yet TCRdb's version contains in-frame clones alone and is incomplete. The sample consists of about 98,000 clones, 70% to 90% of them appearing once. This CDR3 is 19 amino acids long. Germline CDR1 and CDR2: SGDLS and YYNGEE. The V end lost 0 bases, the J end lost 3 bases, and 24 bases lay between the germline ends. V is TRBV9 and J is TRBJ1-2, with D perhaps matching TRBD1 (6 bases). Sequenced material: PBMCs, taken from a glioma patient treated with radiotherapy, temozolomide or both. This TCR was sampled from a woman aged 45-65 years with glioma. CDR3 loop: CASSVARGFTGLEDYGYTF. The CDR3 coding sequence is TGTGCCAGCAGCGTAGCGAGGGGATTTACAGGGTTGGAGGACTATGGCTACACCTTC.